The rows below give T cell receptor beta chains drawn from one sample of a study of T cells in Graves' hyperthyroidism and ophthalmopathy. TCRdb itself ran the multiplex PCR reads through MiXCR, one entry per CDR3 protein. The repertoire consists of 600,000 to 800,000 distinct CDR3 sequences, with over 35% occurring once and the leading ten covering 31%. Sequencing was done on a sample of blood. The source is a woman aged 40 to 50 with Graves' hyperthyroidism. The CDR3 runs from the conserved cysteine through the conserved F or W. D genes are given only for firm matches. Clone size is shown for a subset of rows, as once, few, many or a class of expanded clone.

D	V	size	J	CDR3	DNA
TRBD1	TRBV12-3/TRBV12-4	many	TRBJ1-5	CASGRDSRNQPQHF	TGTGCTAGTGGTCGGGACAGTCGCAATCAGCCCCAGCATTTT
-	TRBV12-3/TRBV12-4	-	TRBJ1-1	CASSFYSGNTEAFF	TGTGCCAGCAGTTTTTATTCAGGGAACACTGAAGCTTTCTTT
-	TRBV5-1	few	TRBJ1-1	CASSLAGQINTEAFF	TGCGCCAGCAGCTTGGCCGGGCAGATAAACACTGAAGCTTTCTTT
TRBD2	TRBV11-2	once	TRBJ2-2	CASSLFGTSDAGELFF	TGTGCCAGCAGCTTGTTTGGGACTAGCGATGCCGGGGAGCTGTTTTTT
-	TRBV2	-	TRBJ2-2	CASSDRASTGELFF	TGTGCCAGCAGTGACCGAGCGAGCACCGGGGAGCTGTTTTTT
-	TRBV19	few	TRBJ1-2	CASSIESSTGRYGYTF	TGTGCCAGTAGTATCGAAAGTAGTACAGGACGCTATGGCTACACCTTC
-	TRBV29-1	-	TRBJ2-7	CSSARQAYEQYF	TGCAGCAGTGCACGACAGGCCTACGAGCAGTACTTC
-	TRBV29-1	many	TRBJ2-7	CSVRVEYEQYF	TGCAGCGTTAGGGTGGAATACGAGCAGTACTTC
TRBD1	TRBV2	-	TRBJ1-5	CASSEVQGGNSPQHF	TGTGCCAGCAGTGAGGTCCAGGGGGGAAATTCACCCCAGCATTTT
-	TRBV10-3	few	TRBJ1-5	CASISRVGGSNQPQHF	TGTGCCAGCATTTCGAGGGTGGGGGGGAGCAATCAGCCCCAGCATTTT
TRBD2	TRBV11-2	-	TRBJ2-3	CASSTSSGSGTDTQYF	TGTGCCAGCAGCACGTCTAGCGGGAGTGGGACAGATACGCAGTATTTT
-	TRBV27	few	TRBJ1-2	CASSFPGHRGYTF	TGTGCCAGCAGTTTCCCGGGACACAGGGGCTACACCTTC
-	TRBV10-3	many	TRBJ2-5	CAISPQGGETQYF	TGTGCCATCAGCCCTCAGGGGGGAGAGACCCAGTACTTC
-	TRBV4-3	few	TRBJ1-2	CASSQGERWAGYTF	TGCGCCAGCAGCCAAGGGGAAAGGTGGGCTGGCTACACCTTC
TRBD2	TRBV6-5	few	TRBJ2-6	CASSYSLLAGNSGANVLTF	TGTGCCAGCAGTTACTCCCTACTAGCGGGGAACTCTGGGGCCAACGTCCTGACTTTC
-	TRBV5-1	many	TRBJ1-1	CASSLVANTEAFF	TGCGCCAGCAGCTTGGTGGCGAACACTGAAGCTTTCTTT
-	TRBV13	few	TRBJ2-7	CASSPGDSGIYEQYF	TGTGCCAGCAGCCCAGGGGATTCCGGCATCTACGAGCAGTACTTC
-	TRBV20-1	many	TRBJ1-1	CSVGQPNTEAFF	TGCAGTGTCGGACAGCCGAACACTGAAGCTTTCTTT
-	TRBV5-1	few	TRBJ2-5	CASSQVHGEGTQYF	TGCGCCAGCAGCCAAGTCCATGGTGAGGGGACCCAGTACTTC
-	TRBV4-3	-	TRBJ2-2	CASSHGSSYTGELFF	TGCGCCAGCAGCCACGGGAGTAGTTACACCGGGGAGCTGTTTTTT
TRBD1	TRBV19	many	TRBJ1-5	CASSMSGQTSNQPQHF	TGTGCCAGTAGTATGTCGGGACAGACTAGCAATCAGCCCCAGCATTTT
-	TRBV6-6	-	TRBJ2-6	CASSEIGSSGANVLTF	TGTGCCAGCAGTGAAATAGGGAGCTCTGGGGCCAACGTCCTGACTTTC
-	TRBV19	-	TRBJ1-2	CASSGNKANYGYTF	TGTGCCAGTAGTGGGAATAAAGCTAACTATGGCTACACCTTC
-	TRBV7-9	few	TRBJ1-4	CASSLGGFREKLFF	TGTGCCAGCAGCTTAGGAGGGTTCCGGGAAAAACTGTTTTTT
-	TRBV7-9	-	TRBJ2-3	CASSQTTGLGDTQYF	TGTGCCAGCAGCCAAACGACAGGACTCGGAGATACGCAGTATTTT
-	TRBV7-8	few	TRBJ1-6	CASSLWGNDYSPLHF	TGTGCCAGCAGCTTGTGGGGAAACGACTATTCACCCCTCCACTTT
TRBD1	TRBV29-1	many	TRBJ1-2	CSATPGQGAQDYGYTF	TGCAGCGCGACTCCGGGACAGGGGGCTCAGGACTATGGCTACACCTTC
-	TRBV7-3	few	TRBJ2-2	CASSQGSVTGELFF	TGTGCCAGCAGCCAAGGGTCCGTCACCGGGGAGCTGTTTTTT
TRBD2	TRBV9	many	TRBJ2-5	CASSAQSGKETQYF	TGTGCCAGCAGTGCACAGAGCGGGAAAGAGACCCAGTACTTC
-	TRBV10-3	-	TRBJ2-5	CAISESPGRGETQYF	TGTGCCATCAGTGAGTCCCCCGGTAGGGGAGAGACCCAGTACTTC
-	TRBV29-1	-	TRBJ1-1	CSVASRRGFLTEAFF	TGCAGCGTTGCGTCGCGTAGGGGCTTCCTAACTGAAGCTTTCTTT
TRBD1	TRBV4-1	few	TRBJ1-1	CASRGQRNNTEAFF	TGCGCCAGCAGGGGACAGCGGAACAACACTGAAGCTTTCTTT
TRBD1	TRBV19	many	TRBJ1-1	CASNSGQGHTEAFF	TGTGCCAGTAATTCGGGACAGGGCCACACTGAAGCTTTCTTT
-	TRBV4-3	-	TRBJ1-1	CASSQEPGNFAEAFF	TGCGCCAGCAGCCAAGAACCGGGGAATTTCGCTGAAGCTTTCTTT
-	TRBV10-2	many	TRBJ1-1	CASSDDGPEAFF	TGCGCCAGCAGTGACGACGGACCTGAAGCTTTCTTT
-	TRBV2	-	TRBJ2-7	CASKTELYEQYF	TGTGCTAGCAAGACGGAGCTCTACGAGCAGTACTTC
-	TRBV5-5	-	TRBJ2-6	CASSSSGVSGANVLTF	TGTGCCAGCAGCTCGTCAGGGGTTTCGGGGGCCAACGTCCTGACTTTC
-	TRBV7-9	many	TRBJ1-2	CASSPGRTNYGYTF	TGTGCCAGCAGCCCGGGACGGACTAACTATGGCTACACCTTC
-	TRBV19	many	TRBJ1-5	CASSMGARVSNQPQHF	TGTGCCAGTAGTATGGGTGCGAGGGTAAGCAATCAGCCCCAGCATTTT
TRBD2	TRBV15	-	TRBJ2-7	CATSETSGADYEQYF	TGTGCCACCAGCGAGACTAGCGGGGCCGACTACGAGCAGTACTTC
-	TRBV20-1	-	TRBJ2-3	CSALPGGRTDTQYF	TGCAGTGCCCTCCCCGGGGGCCGCACAGATACGCAGTATTTT
-	TRBV25-1	many	TRBJ2-7	CASSLAGRSYEQYF	TGTGCCAGCAGTCTCGCAGGGCGTTCCTACGAGCAGTACTTC
-	TRBV11-2	-	TRBJ2-3	CASSLVVAGTDTQYF	TGTGCCAGCAGCTTAGTGGTAGCGGGCACAGATACGCAGTATTTT
TRBD2	TRBV20-1	many	TRBJ2-7	CSATTSGGLHEQYF	TGCAGTGCCACGACTAGCGGGGGGCTCCACGAGCAGTACTTC
TRBD1	TRBV20-1	-	TRBJ1-2	CSARNPGQINYGYTF	TGCAGTGCTAGAAACCCGGGACAGATAAACTATGGCTACACCTTC
-	TRBV5-1	few	TRBJ1-1	CASSLGLGLTEAFF	TGTGCCAGCAGCTTGGGGTTAGGGTTAACTGAAGCTTTCTTT
TRBD1	TRBV4-3	few	TRBJ1-6	CASSLDRERNSPLHF	TGCGCCAGCAGCCTAGACAGGGAGCGAAATTCACCCCTCCACTTT
-	TRBV9	-	TRBJ2-3	CASSVVSGMPDTQYF	TGTGCCAGCAGCGTAGTTTCCGGGATGCCAGATACGCAGTATTTT